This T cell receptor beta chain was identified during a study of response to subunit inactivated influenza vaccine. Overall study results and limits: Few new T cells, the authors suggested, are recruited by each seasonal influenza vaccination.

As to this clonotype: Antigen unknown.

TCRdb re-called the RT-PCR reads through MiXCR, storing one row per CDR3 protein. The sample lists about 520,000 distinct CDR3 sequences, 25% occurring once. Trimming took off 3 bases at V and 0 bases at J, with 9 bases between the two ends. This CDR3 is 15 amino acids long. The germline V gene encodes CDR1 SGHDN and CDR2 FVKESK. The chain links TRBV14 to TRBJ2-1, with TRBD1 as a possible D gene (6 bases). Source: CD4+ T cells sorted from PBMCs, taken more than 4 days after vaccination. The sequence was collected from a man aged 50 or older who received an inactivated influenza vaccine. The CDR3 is CASSQTGVSYNEQFF. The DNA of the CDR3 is TGTGCCAGCAGCCAGACAGGAGTCTCCTACAATGAGCAGTTCTTC.